These 25 T cell receptor beta chains originate from one sample sequenced in a study of B cell selection in AIRE deficiency (dated by TCRdb to the late 2010s). The library came from the immunoSEQ multiplex PCR assay. The source is immuneACCESS, and TCRdb retained only in-frame sequences with V and J called. Part of the clones is not carried over; for the studies checked, unresolved V genes explain less than half of this, and the remainder is unexplained. The table for this sample lists some 24,000 clones; approximately 97% of them were counted only once. The ten largest make up 0.2% to 0.25% of the sample. For sorting, conventional CD4 T cells were defined as CD4+CD127+ cells. The sample taken for sequencing was conventional CD4+ T cells sorted from PBMCs. All receptors come from a human donor with AIRE deficiency.

The rearrangement uses TRBV18 and TRBJ2-5; D remains unclear. The V gene lost 4 bases and the J gene lost 5 bases, with 11 bases spanning the gap. This CDR3 has 13 residues. The germline gives CDR1 KGHSH, CDR2 LQKENI. CDR3 sequence (DNA): TGTGCCAGCTCACTCCCGACCACGGAGACCCAGTACTTC. Encoded protein: CASSLPTTETQYF.

Worth noting for this clone: The sample holds other DNA sequences that translate to the same CDR3. The rearrangement uses TRBV18 and TRBJ2-7; D is unresolved. The CDR3 extends over 15 amino acids. V was trimmed by 1 base and J by 0 bases, leaving 10 bases between them. Germline CDR1 reads KGHSH; CDR2 reads LQKENI. This CDR3 is CASSPLPGSSYEQYF. Written as DNA, the CDR3 is TGTGCCAGCTCACCACTCCCGGGCAGCTCCTACGAGCAGTACTTC. Using reference TRBV18 and TRBJ2-7 for the parts outside the CDR3, the full variable domain is NAGVMQNPRHLVRRRGQEARLRCSPMKGHSHVYWYRQLPEEGLKFMVYLQKENIIDESGMPKERFSAEFPKEGPSILRIQQVVRGDSAAYFCASSPLPGSSYEQYFGPGTRLTVT.

The V and J genes are TRBV7-6 and TRBJ1-1; D uncertain. The CDR3 extends over 13 amino acids. Per germline, CDR1 SGHVS and CDR2 FNYEAQ. Deletions cut 3 bases from V and 1 base from J, with 6 bases between. Here the CDR3 reads CASSLTENTEAFF. As DNA, the CDR3 is TGTGCCAGCAGCTTGACGGAGAACACTGAAGCTTTCTTT.

The V gene is TRBV7-2, the J gene TRBJ1-5; D is possibly TRBD1 (6 bases). From germline, CDR1 is SGHTA and CDR2 FQGNSA. This CDR3 has 17 residues. V was clipped by 4 bases and J by 6 bases, with 22 bases between them. CDR3: CASSSGMRGAISQPQHF. In DNA form, the CDR3 reads TGTGCCAGCAGCTCCGGGATGCGGGGGGCGATATCTCAGCCCCAGCATTTT.

The V gene is TRBV28, the J gene TRBJ2-1; D remains ambiguous. The CDR3 spans 17 residues. Germline lookup yields CDR1 MDHEN and CDR2 SYDVKM. V was cut by 7 bases and J by 1 base, with 20 bases left in between. CDR3 DNA: TGTGCCAGCACATCGATCCGAAGAACCATATCCTACAATGAGCAGTTCTTC. Encoded protein: CASTSIRRTISYNEQFF.

CDR3 bases: TGTGCCAGCAGTTACTGGACTAGCGGAGTCAACAATGAGCAGTTCTTC. Protein product: CASSYWTSGVNNEQFF. The chain combines TRBV6-5 with TRBJ2-1; TRBD2 agrees at 10 bases. CDR3 length: 16 residues. CDR1 and CDR2 (germline): MNHEY, SVGAGI. Trimming removed 1 base from V and 5 bases from J; junction bases left unmatched: 5.

V is TRBV2 and J is TRBJ1-4, with TRBD1 as a possible D gene (6 bases). V lost 7 bases, J lost 3 bases, and 18 bases lay in between. This CDR3 comprises 16 residues. Germline V gives CDR1 SNHLY, CDR2 FYNNEI. CDR3 sequence (DNA): TGTGCCAGCACCCCCAGCACGGGACACCCTAATGAAAAACTGTTTTTT. Amino acid sequence: CASTPSTGHPNEKLFF.

This clone has a single count. V usage is TRBV27 and J usage is TRBJ2-7, with 7 bases aligning to TRBD2. V was clipped by 6 bases and J by 4 bases; unmatched bases: 9. The CDR3 sequence is 14 residues long. CDR1 and CDR2 from the germline V gene are MNHEY and SMNVEV (reference sequence). The CDR3 protein is CASRERDLGYEQYF. The CDR3 DNA reads TGTGCCAGCAGGGAGCGGGACCTCGGGTACGAGCAGTACTTC.

The chain has TRBV18 and TRBJ2-3, with 8 bases fitting TRBD1. Trimming removed 4 bases from V and 0 bases from J; junction bases left unmatched: 6. Germline V lookup: CDR1 KGHSH, CDR2 LQKENI. This CDR3 comprises 16 residues. The CDR3 is CASSRRDRSSTDTQYF. The CDR3 nucleotides are TGTGCCAGCTCACGGAGGGACAGGTCGAGCACAGATACGCAGTATTTT.

The CDR3 coding sequence is TGTGCAAGTCGCTTAGGGGTTAACACTGAAGCTTTCTTT. Translated: CASRLGVNTEAFF. V gene TRBV12-2 combines with J gene TRBJ1-1. TRBV12-2 is flagged as a pseudogene. The length of the CDR3 is 13 residues.

The V and J genes are TRBV5-6 and TRBJ1-1; the D gene is possibly TRBD1 (5 bases). The CDR3 runs 13 residues. Germline CDR1 and CDR2: SGHDT and YYEEEE. Between the trimmed V and J ends, which lost 4 bases and 3 bases, there was a span of 10 bases. The CDR3 here is CASSTGTYTEAFF. Written as DNA, the CDR3 is TGTGCCAGCAGCACCGGGACTTACACTGAAGCTTTCTTT.

In DNA form, the CDR3 reads TGCGCCAGCAGCCCGACAGGGGCCCTGAACACTGAAGCTTTCTTT. It translates to CASSPTGALNTEAFF. V gene TRBV5-1 combines with J gene TRBJ1-1; 8 positions agree with TRBD1. The J segment lost 0 bases and the V segment lost 4 bases, leaving 5 bases of the junction unmatched. Per the germline V gene, CDR1 is SGHRS and CDR2 is YFSETQ. This CDR3 region has 15 residues.

This clone appeared a few times. V and J are TRBV5-1 and TRBJ1-2, with unresolved D. CDR1 SGHRS and CDR2 YFSETQ come from the germline V gene. The CDR3 length is 13 residues. With 0 bases removed from V and 3 bases from J, the gap between germline ends came to 6 bases. The CDR3 here is CASSLAKDYGYTF. CDR3 sequence (DNA): TGCGCCAGCAGCTTGGCCAAGGACTATGGCTACACCTTC. Using reference TRBV5-1 and TRBJ1-2 for the parts outside the CDR3, the full variable domain is KAGVTQTPRYLIKTRGQQVTLSCSPISGHRSVSWYQQTPGQGLQFLFEYFSETQRNKGNFPGRFSGRQFSNSRSEMNVSTLELGDSALYLCASSLAKDYGYTFGSGTRLTVV.

The chain couples TRBV18 to TRBJ2-2; either TRBD1 or TRBD2 may supply D (5 bases each). CDR1 and CDR2 (germline): KGHSH, LQKENI. This CDR3 has 15 amino acids. Trimming shortened V by 2 bases and J by 5 bases, and 12 bases separated the two germline ends. CDR3: CASSPTEGWTGELFF. The CDR3 region has the DNA TGTGCCAGCTCACCAACCGAGGGGTGGACCGGGGAGCTGTTTTTT.

V usage is TRBV7-2 and J usage is TRBJ2-7; D remains unclear. The CDR3 is 10 residues long. Trimming took off 4 bases at V and 12 bases at J, with 10 bases between the two ends. The V gene's germline CDR1 is SGHTA and CDR2 FQGNSA. The CDR3 DNA is TGTGCCAGCAGCTATTCTCCCTTGTACTTC. This gives the protein CASSYSPLYF.

This sequence joins TRBV7-3 and TRBJ2-3; 7 bases align to TRBD2. This CDR3 has 15 residues. The trim removed 2 bases at V and 5 bases at J, leaving 7 bases unmatched. Germline V CDR1 and CDR2: SGHTA, FQGTGA. This CDR3 reads CASSLGGSGVDTQYF. CDR3 DNA sequence: TGTGCCAGCAGCTTAGGAGGGAGCGGGGTAGATACGCAGTATTTT.

V and J are TRBV29-1 and TRBJ1-2, with a tentative D call TRBD1 (5 bases). Germline V gene sequence: CDR1 SQVTM, CDR2 ANQGSEA. This CDR3 is built from 14 residues. V was cut by 1 base and J by 7 bases, with 16 bases left in between. The DNA for the CDR3 is TGCAGCGTTGAAGGAGGAGGAGGGGCTCGTGGCTACACCTTC. The encoded protein is CSVEGGGGARGYTF. Combining the CDR3 with reference TRBV29-1 and TRBJ1-2 gives the whole variable domain SAVISQKPSRDICQRGTSLTIQCQVDSQVTMMFWYRQQPGQSLTLIATANQGSEATYESGFVIDKFPISRPNLTFSTLTVSNMSPEDSSIYLCSVEGGGGARGYTFGSGTRLTVV.

The V call is TRBV30, the J call TRBJ2-7, with a weak D call TRBD1 (5 bases). V was trimmed by 0 bases and J by 5 bases, leaving 14 bases between them. This CDR3 has 14 amino acids. Germline-derived CDR1 and CDR2 are GTSNPN and SVGIG (reference sequence). CDR3 coding DNA: TGTGCCTGGAGTGTAATCGGTAGGGGTGACGAGCAGTACTTC. Protein sequence: CAWSVIGRGDEQYF.

The V gene is TRBV5-1, the J gene TRBJ1-1, with 7 bases that match TRBD1. Germline CDR1 is SGHRS and CDR2 is YFSETQ. The CDR3 contains 16 residues. Unmatched junction bases numbered 8, after V lost 3 bases and J lost 0 bases. CDR3 sequence (DNA): TGCGCCAGCAGCTGGACAGGTTTCCAAATGAACACTGAAGCTTTCTTT. Translating it yields CASSWTGFQMNTEAFF. The entire variable domain, with the rest obtained from reference TRBV5-1 and TRBJ1-1, is as follows: KAGVTQTPRYLIKTRGQQVTLSCSPISGHRSVSWYQQTPGQGLQFLFEYFSETQRNKGNFPGRFSGRQFSNSRSEMNVSTLELGDSALYLCASSWTGFQMNTEAFFGQGTRLTVV.

The chain uses TRBV18 and TRBJ1-2, with 7 bases aligning to TRBD1. The J segment lost 2 bases and the V segment lost 3 bases, leaving 9 bases of the junction unmatched. Germline CDR1 is KGHSH and CDR2 is LQKENI. This CDR3 region has 16 residues. The CDR3: CASSPSGQAKNYGYTF. CDR3 DNA sequence: TGTGCCAGCTCACCTTCTGGACAGGCCAAAAACTATGGCTACACCTTC.

The V gene is TRBV28, the J gene TRBJ1-2; D gene uncertain. Trimming pared 6 bases from V and 6 bases from J, leaving 11 bases between. The CDR3 sequence is 12 residues long. Germline V gene lookup returns CDR1 MDHEN and CDR2 SYDVKM. The CDR3 protein is CASRMSRNGYTF. CDR3 DNA: TGTGCCAGCAGAATGAGTCGCAATGGCTACACCTTC.

This chain joins TRBV6-5 and TRBJ2-7; the match to TRBD1 covers 11 bases. The V segment lost 6 bases and the J segment 4 bases; nucleotides outside the gene matches: 8. The CDR3 is 15 amino acids. CDR1 is MNHEY and CDR2 is SVGAGI in the germline V gene. DNA of the CDR3: TGTGCCAGCAGACGCCGGGACAGGGGGGGGTACGAGCAGTACTTC. As protein: CASRRRDRGGYEQYF.

The V gene is TRBV7-9, the J gene TRBJ2-1; TRBD2 agrees at 7 bases. With V trimmed by 3 bases and J by 2 bases, 16 bases remained unmatched. Germline CDR1 reads SEHNR; CDR2 reads FQNEAQ (reference sequence). The CDR3 covers 19 residues. The CDR3 reads CASSLRGGSIQKTYNEQFF. The CDR3 bases are TGTGCCAGCAGCTTGAGGGGAGGGTCCATACAGAAGACCTACAATGAGCAGTTCTTC.

V usage is TRBV7-8 and J usage is TRBJ1-4, with D hard to call. CDR1 SGHVS and CDR2 FQNEAQ come from the germline V gene. The CDR3 contains 14 residues. Trimming shortened V by 2 bases and J by 0 bases, and 4 bases separated the two germline ends. The CDR3 nucleotides are TGTGCCAGCAGCTTAACGGCAACTAATGAAAAACTGTTTTTT. Translating gives CASSLTATNEKLFF.

The chain uses TRBV10-3 and TRBJ2-3; possibly TRBD1 for D (6 bases). CDR1 is ENHRY and CDR2 is SYGVKD in the germline V gene. The CDR3 is 14 amino acids. V was shortened by 9 bases and J by 0 bases, with 13 bases between the two germline ends. The CDR3 reads CAIGDRSSTDTQYF. In nucleotides, the CDR3 is TGTGCCATTGGCGACAGGTCTAGCACAGATACGCAGTATTTT.